The present T cell receptor beta chain was sequenced within a study of blood T cells in healthy people across ages. Study information: About one barcoded TCR beta cDNA was captured per two T cells.

The germline V and J ends were trimmed by 0 bases and 7 bases, with 6 bases remaining between them. This CDR3 is 11 amino acids long. Germline CDR1 DFQATT, CDR2 SNEGSKA (reference sequence). Total RNA, at least 5 micrograms per sample, was extracted from PBMCs. A sample-barcoded 5' primer and a J-beta primer mix were used in a second PCR of roughly 7 to 12 cycles. Via MiXCR, TCRdb re-called the 5' RACE reads, giving one row per CDR3 protein. This table has hundreds of thousands of distinct CDR3 sequences, 20% to 25% appearing once. These same records also appear under a second study, on T cells of mothers and their children. That investigation notes: During the second PCR, the M1S primer introduced sample barcodes along with 2-4 random nucleotides. In each mother, TCR beta CDR3 reads exceeded 10 million; in each child, they numbered some 2.8 million.

The chain recombines TRBV20-1 with TRBJ1-1; no clear D. This TCR came from a boy aged 5-17 years in good health. Specimen: blood. CDR3 amino acids: CSAREASEAFF. CDR3 nucleotides: TGCAGTGCTAGAGAGGCCAGTGAAGCTTTCTTT.